A selection of T cell receptor beta chains follows, all from one sample in a study of shared clonotypes between healthy human individuals. Libraries were prepared by immunoSEQ multiplex PCR; TCRdb keeps only in-frame clonotypes and omits some of them. Of about 1 million clones in the sample, around 76% were seen once. The sample consisted of memory CD4+ T cells sorted from blood. These receptors all come from a man between 18 and 35 years old in good health. The CDR3 runs from the conserved cysteine through the conserved F or W. A D gene is named only where the DNA matches it firmly. Clone size is given for some rows only: seen once, a few or many times, or a class if the clone is expanded.

d_gene: TRBD1
abundance: NA
j_gene: TRBJ1-5
v_gene: TRBV18
CDR3aa: CASSPGQVNQPQHF
CDR3nt: TGTGCCAGCTCACCCGGACAGGTCAATCAGCCCCAGCATTTT

d_gene: NA
abundance: NA
j_gene: TRBJ2-5
v_gene: TRBV6-6
CDR3aa: CASKRASQETQYF
CDR3nt: TGTGCCAGCAAGCGGGCCTCCCAAGAGACCCAGTACTTC

d_gene: TRBD1
abundance: NA
j_gene: TRBJ1-2
v_gene: TRBV5-1
CDR3aa: CASSVGQGPEGYTF
CDR3nt: TGCGCCAGCAGCGTAGGACAGGGACCAGAAGGCTACACCTTC

d_gene: NA
abundance: once
j_gene: TRBJ2-5
v_gene: TRBV11-2
CDR3aa: CASRSGKLETQYF
CDR3nt: TGTGCCAGCAGGTCGGGCAAGTTGGAGACCCAGTACTTC

d_gene: NA
abundance: NA
j_gene: TRBJ1-2
v_gene: TRBV7-8
CDR3aa: CASSPIRGHPSYTF
CDR3nt: TGTGCCAGCAGCCCAATACGAGGGCATCCGAGCTACACCTTC

d_gene: NA
abundance: NA
j_gene: TRBJ1-1
v_gene: TRBV18
CDR3aa: CASSPTDRNTEAFF
CDR3nt: TGTGCCAGCTCACCAACTGATCGGAACACTGAAGCTTTCTTT

d_gene: TRBD1
abundance: NA
j_gene: TRBJ2-7
v_gene: TRBV15
CDR3aa: CATSKDRGPITEQYF
CDR3nt: TGTGCCACCAGCAAGGACAGGGGGCCTATCACCGAGCAGTACTTC

d_gene: TRBD1
abundance: NA
j_gene: TRBJ1-1
v_gene: TRBV14
CDR3aa: CASSQGTIRTGGKMNTEAFF
CDR3nt: TGTGCCAGCAGCCAAGGGACCATTAGGACAGGGGGGAAGATGAACACTGAAGCTTTCTTT

d_gene: NA
abundance: NA
j_gene: TRBJ2-7
v_gene: TRBV5-3
CDR3aa: CARSLDGPPPYEQYF
CDR3nt: TGTGCCAGAAGCTTGGATGGACCACCCCCATACGAGCAGTACTTC

d_gene: NA
abundance: NA
j_gene: TRBJ1-6
v_gene: TRBV19
CDR3aa: CASTGKVYLSSYNSPLHF
CDR3nt: TGTGCCAGTACCGGGAAGGTTTACCTTAGCTCCTATAATTCACCCCTCCACTTT

d_gene: TRBD1
abundance: many
j_gene: TRBJ1-5
v_gene: TRBV2
CDR3aa: CASRGGQGFNQPQHF
CDR3nt: TGTGCCAGCAGGGGGGGACAGGGGTTTAATCAGCCCCAGCATTTT

d_gene: TRBD1
abundance: few
j_gene: TRBJ2-7
v_gene: TRBV6-5
CDR3aa: CASRRGQLGEQYF
CDR3nt: TGTGCCAGCAGAAGGGGGCAGCTGGGGGAGCAGTACTTC

d_gene: TRBD2
abundance: NA
j_gene: TRBJ2-1
v_gene: TRBV7-2
CDR3aa: CASSLDSGGGSYNEQFF
CDR3nt: TGTGCCAGCAGCTTAGATAGCGGGGGGGGCTCCTACAATGAGCAGTTCTTC

d_gene: NA
abundance: NA
j_gene: TRBJ1-3
v_gene: TRBV18
CDR3aa: CASSPRQEGNTIYF
CDR3nt: TGTGCCAGCTCACCCCGACAGGAAGGAAACACCATATATTTT

d_gene: NA
abundance: NA
j_gene: TRBJ1-5
v_gene: TRBV18
CDR3aa: CASSPVVGISDSNQPQHF
CDR3nt: TGTGCCAGCTCACCGGTCGTGGGGATATCCGATAGCAATCAGCCCCAGCATTTT

d_gene: NA
abundance: NA
j_gene: TRBJ2-5
v_gene: TRBV9
CDR3aa: CASSVDLGTETQYF
CDR3nt: TGTGCCAGCAGCGTTGACTTGGGGACGGAGACCCAGTACTTC

d_gene: NA
abundance: few
j_gene: TRBJ1-1
v_gene: TRBV19
CDR3aa: CASRKNTAEAFF
CDR3nt: TGTGCCAGTAGAAAGAATACCGCTGAAGCTTTCTTT

d_gene: NA
abundance: NA
j_gene: TRBJ1-2
v_gene: TRBV11-2
CDR3aa: CASSLEVGGAGYTF
CDR3nt: TGTGCCAGCAGCTTAGAGGTTGGGGGCGCGGGCTACACCTTC

d_gene: TRBD1
abundance: few
j_gene: TRBJ2-7
v_gene: TRBV30
CDR3aa: CAWGPGQVSSQYF
CDR3nt: TGTGCCTGGGGCCCGGGACAGGTTAGTTCGCAGTACTTC

d_gene: NA
abundance: NA
j_gene: TRBJ1-2
v_gene: TRBV4-3
CDR3aa: CASSQGRTVSVGGYTF
CDR3nt: TGCGCCAGCAGCCAGGGGCGGACTGTCTCCGTAGGTGGCTACACCTTC

d_gene: NA
abundance: many
j_gene: TRBJ2-7
v_gene: TRBV7-8
CDR3aa: CASSSPGSPYEQYF
CDR3nt: TGTGCCAGCAGCTCCCCCGGGTCACCATACGAGCAGTACTTC

d_gene: TRBD1
abundance: NA
j_gene: TRBJ2-7
v_gene: TRBV5-1
CDR3aa: CASSWTGGEGYEQYF
CDR3nt: TGCGCCAGCAGCTGGACAGGGGGCGAAGGGTACGAGCAGTACTTC

d_gene: TRBD2
abundance: few
j_gene: TRBJ2-5
v_gene: TRBV5-1
CDR3aa: CASSDLLAGGMETQYF
CDR3nt: TGCGCCAGCAGCGACCTACTAGCGGGAGGAATGGAGACCCAGTACTTC

d_gene: TRBD1
abundance: NA
j_gene: TRBJ2-1
v_gene: TRBV9
CDR3aa: CASSVGQGSYNEQFF
CDR3nt: TGTGCCAGCAGCGTAGGACAGGGATCCTACAATGAGCAGTTCTTC

d_gene: TRBD2
abundance: NA
j_gene: TRBJ2-7
v_gene: TRBV4-3
CDR3aa: CASSQAGGSLEQYF
CDR3nt: TGCGCCAGCAGCCAAGCGGGAGGGTCCCTCGAGCAGTACTTC

d_gene: NA
abundance: NA
j_gene: TRBJ2-5
v_gene: TRBV9
CDR3aa: CASSGPGGGSETQYF
CDR3nt: TGTGCCAGCAGCGGCCCCGGGGGAGGCTCAGAGACCCAGTACTTC

d_gene: NA
abundance: NA
j_gene: TRBJ2-7
v_gene: TRBV11-1
CDR3aa: CASSKGTPANSYEQYF
CDR3nt: TGTGCCAGCAGCAAAGGGACTCCCGCAAATTCCTACGAGCAGTACTTC